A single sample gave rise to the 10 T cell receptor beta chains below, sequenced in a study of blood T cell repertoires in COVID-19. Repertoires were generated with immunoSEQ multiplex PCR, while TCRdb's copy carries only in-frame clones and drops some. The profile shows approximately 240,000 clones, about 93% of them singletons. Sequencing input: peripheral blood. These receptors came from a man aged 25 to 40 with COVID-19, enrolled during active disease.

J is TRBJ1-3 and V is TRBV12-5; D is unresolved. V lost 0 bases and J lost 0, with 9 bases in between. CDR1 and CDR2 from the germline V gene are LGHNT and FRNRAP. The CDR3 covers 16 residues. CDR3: CASGLVITGSGNTIYF. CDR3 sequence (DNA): TGTGCTAGTGGTTTGGTAATTACGGGCTCTGGAAACACCATATATTTT.

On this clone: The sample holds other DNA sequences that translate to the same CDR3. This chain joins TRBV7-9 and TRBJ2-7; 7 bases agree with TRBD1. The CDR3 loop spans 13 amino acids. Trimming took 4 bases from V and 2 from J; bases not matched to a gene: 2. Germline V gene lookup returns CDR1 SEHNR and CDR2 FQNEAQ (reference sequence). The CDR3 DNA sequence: TGTGCCAGCAGCTCCAGGGGGACCTACGAGCAGTACTTC. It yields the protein CASSSRGTYEQYF.

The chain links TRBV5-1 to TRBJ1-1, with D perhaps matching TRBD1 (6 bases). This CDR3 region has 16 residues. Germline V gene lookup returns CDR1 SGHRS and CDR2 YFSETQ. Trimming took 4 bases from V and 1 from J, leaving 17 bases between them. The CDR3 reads CASSDGLGAQNTEAFF. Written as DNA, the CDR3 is TGCGCCAGCAGCGACGGTCTGGGGGCCCAGAACACTGAAGCTTTCTTT.

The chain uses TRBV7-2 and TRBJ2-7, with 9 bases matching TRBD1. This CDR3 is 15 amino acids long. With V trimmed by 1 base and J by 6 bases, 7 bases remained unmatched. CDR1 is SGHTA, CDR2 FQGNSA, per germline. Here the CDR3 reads CASSLVGQGGSEQYF. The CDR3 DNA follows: TGTGCCAGCAGCTTAGTGGGACAGGGTGGTAGCGAGCAGTACTTC.

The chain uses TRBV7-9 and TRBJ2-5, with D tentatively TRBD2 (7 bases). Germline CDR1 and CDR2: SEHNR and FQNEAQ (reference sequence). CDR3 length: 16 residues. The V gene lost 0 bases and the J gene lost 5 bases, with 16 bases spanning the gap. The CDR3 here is CASSLAGGGPGETQYF. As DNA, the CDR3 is TGTGCCAGCAGCTTAGCCGGCGGGGGCCCGGGGGAGACCCAGTACTTC.

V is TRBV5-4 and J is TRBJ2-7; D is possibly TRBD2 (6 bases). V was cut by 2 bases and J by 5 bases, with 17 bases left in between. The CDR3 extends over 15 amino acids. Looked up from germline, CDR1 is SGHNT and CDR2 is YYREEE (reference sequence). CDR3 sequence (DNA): TGTGCCAGCAGCTTTGGCCCGCCGGAGGGTGACGAGCAGTACTTC. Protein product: CASSFGPPEGDEQYF.

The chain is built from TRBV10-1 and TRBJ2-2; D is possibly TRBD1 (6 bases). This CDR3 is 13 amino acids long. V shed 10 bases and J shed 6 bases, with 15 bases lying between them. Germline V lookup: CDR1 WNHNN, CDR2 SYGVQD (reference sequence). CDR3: CATSGDRAGELFF. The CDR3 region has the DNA TGCGCCACCTCAGGGGACCGCGCCGGGGAGCTGTTTTTT.

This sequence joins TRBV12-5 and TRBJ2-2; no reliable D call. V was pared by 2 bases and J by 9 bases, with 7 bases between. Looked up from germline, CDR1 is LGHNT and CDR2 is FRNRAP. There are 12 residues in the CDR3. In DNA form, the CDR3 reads TGTGCTAGTGGTTTGTTATCCCGGGAGCTGTTTTTT. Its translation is CASGLLSRELFF. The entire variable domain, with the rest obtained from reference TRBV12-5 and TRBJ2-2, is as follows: DARVTQTPRHKVTEMGQEVTMRCQPILGHNTVFWYRQTMMQGLELLAYFRNRAPLDDSGMPKDRFSAEMPDATLATLKIQPSEPRDSAVYFCASGLLSRELFFGEGSRLTVL.

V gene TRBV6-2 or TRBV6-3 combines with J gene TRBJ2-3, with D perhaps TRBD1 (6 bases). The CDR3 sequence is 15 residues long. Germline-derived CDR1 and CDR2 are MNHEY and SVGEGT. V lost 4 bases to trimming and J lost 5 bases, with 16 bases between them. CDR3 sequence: CASSLGTGRQDTQYF. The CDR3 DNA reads TGTGCCAGCAGTTTAGGAACAGGGCGGCAAGATACGCAGTATTTT.

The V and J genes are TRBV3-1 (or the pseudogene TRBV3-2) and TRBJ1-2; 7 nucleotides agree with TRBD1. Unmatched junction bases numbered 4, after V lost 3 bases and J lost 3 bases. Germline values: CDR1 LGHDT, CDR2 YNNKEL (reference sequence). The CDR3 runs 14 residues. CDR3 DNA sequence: TGTGCCAGCAGCCAGGCCGGGACAGACTATGGCTACACCTTC. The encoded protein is CASSQAGTDYGYTF.